The 19 T cell receptor beta chains reported below all come from one sample, sequenced in a study of cytomegalovirus exposure and HLA in healthy donors. The PCR was carried out with 60 Vbeta primers and 13 Jbeta primers. The data were produced by immunoSEQ multiplex PCR, yet TCRdb's version contains in-frame clones alone and is incomplete. Of around 200,000 clones detected, roughly four fifths appear once; the ten largest clones hold around 1.5%. Source material: PBMCs. The receptors were gathered from a middle-aged man in good health and CMV-seronegative.

The chain carries TRBV7-3 and TRBJ2-5; 7 bases fit TRBD2. The CDR3 loop spans 16 amino acids. V lost 2 bases to trimming and J lost 1 base; unmatched junction nucleotides: 7. Germline-derived CDR1 and CDR2 are SGHTA and FQGTGA. The CDR3 DNA follows: TGTGCCAGCAGCTTAGTGCCTAGCGGAAGCCAAGAGACCCAGTACTTC. Its protein product is CASSLVPSGSQETQYF.

V is TRBV19 and J is TRBJ1-1; D is possibly TRBD1 (5 bases). CDR1 is LNHDA and CDR2 is SQIVND in the germline V gene (reference sequence). The length of the CDR3 is 12 residues. The germline V and J ends were trimmed by 5 bases and 4 bases, with 8 bases remaining between them. Written as DNA, the CDR3 is TGTGCCAGTAGTCGGGGGGGCACTGAAGCTTTCTTT. Residues: CASSRGGTEAFF.

The chain has TRBV7-9 and TRBJ2-2; TRBD2 might be the D (6 bases). Germline V gene sequence: CDR1 SEHNR, CDR2 FQNEAQ (reference sequence). V lost 4 bases and J 1 base, leaving 13 bases between the germline ends. This CDR3 contains 16 residues. CDR3 protein: CASSSPGLKNTGELFF. In DNA, the CDR3 is TGTGCCAGCAGCTCGCCGGGACTCAAGAACACCGGGGAGCTGTTTTTT.

This clone was counted once. The chain links TRBV28 to TRBJ2-7, with 10 nucleotides matching TRBD2. This CDR3 has 14 residues. CDR1 MDHEN and CDR2 SYDVKM come from the germline V gene. V trimming: 6 bases; J trimming: 6 bases; junction bases outside the gene matches: 8. CDR3 sequence reads: CASRGSGRAGEQYF. The CDR3 DNA reads TGTGCCAGCAGGGGGAGCGGGAGGGCCGGCGAGCAGTACTTC.

This clone was detected only a few times. The V call is TRBV19, the J call TRBJ1-6; TRBD1 matches at 8 bases. The V segment lost 3 bases and the J segment 10 bases; nucleotides outside the gene matches: 23. The CDR3 runs 20 residues. Germline values: CDR1 LNHDA, CDR2 SQIVND (reference sequence). This CDR3 is CASSIGRFRTARQGNSPLHF. The CDR3 DNA reads as TGTGCCAGTAGTATCGGTCGATTTCGGACGGCAAGACAGGGGAACTCACCCCTCCACTTT.

The chain carries TRBV19 and TRBJ1-5; 7 positions match TRBD1. The CDR3 runs 16 residues. V shed 0 bases and J 3 bases; nucleotides not matched to a gene: 5. Germline CDR1 LNHDA, CDR2 SQIVND (reference sequence). The CDR3 DNA sequence: TGTGCCAGTAGTATAGAGGAGGGGGCGGTCAATCAGCCCCAGCATTTT. It is translated as CASSIEEGAVNQPQHF.

The V call is TRBV6-1, the J call TRBJ1-1; D is possibly TRBD1 (6 bases). The CDR3 spans 13 residues. CDR1 is MNHNS, CDR2 SASEGT, per germline. V lost 8 bases and J 9 bases, leaving 19 bases between the germline ends. Here the CDR3 reads CASCYQLDRQAFF. The CDR3 nucleotides are TGTGCCAGCTGCTACCAACTGGACAGACAAGCTTTCTTT.

This chain joins TRBV15 and TRBJ1-2; TRBD1 might be the D (5 bases). Germline lookup yields CDR1 LNHNV and CDR2 YYDKDF (reference sequence). The CDR3 runs 13 residues. V was shortened by 5 bases and J by 6 bases, with 13 bases between the two germline ends. As DNA, the CDR3 is TGTGCCACCAGCTCCCGGGGGGTTCATGGCTACACCTTC. Its translation is CATSSRGVHGYTF.

The chain carries TRBV19 and TRBJ1-3; no definite D call. Germline V gene data show CDR1 as LNHDA and CDR2 as SQIVND (reference sequence). The CDR3 totals 13 residues. The V end was cut by 3 bases, the J end by 4 bases, with 7 bases between. CDR3 DNA: TGTGCCAGTAGTATCACAACCGGAAACACCATATATTTT. Translating it yields CASSITTGNTIYF.

V is TRBV5-4 and J is TRBJ1-1; no definite D call. V was trimmed by 4 bases and J by 0 bases, leaving 10 bases between them. The CDR3 loop spans 14 amino acids. Germline CDR1 reads SGHNT; CDR2 reads YYREEE (reference sequence). The CDR3 sequence: CASSREIMNTEAFF. The DNA for the CDR3 is TGTGCCAGCAGCCGAGAGATAATGAACACTGAAGCTTTCTTT.

On this clone itself: A junction end diverges from the germline sequence, so it may reflect a read error. The chain joins TRBV7-9 to TRBJ2-7; D is unresolved. The V gene's germline CDR1 is SEHNR and CDR2 FQNEAQ (reference sequence). The CDR3 length is 12 residues. CDR3 bases: TGTTCCAGCAGCTTAATATCCTACGAGCAGTACTTC. It is translated as CSSSLISYEQYF.

This chain links TRBV6-5 with TRBJ2-7; 7 bases map to TRBD1. The CDR3 is 14 amino acids. The V and J ends lost 5 bases and 2 bases, in that order; junction bases with no gene match: 6. Germline CDR1 MNHEY, CDR2 SVGAGI. In DNA form, the CDR3 reads TGTGCCAGCAGTCAAGGGGACAGAACCTACGAGCAGTACTTC. It encodes CASSQGDRTYEQYF.

The genes are TRBV5-1 and TRBJ2-7, with 9 nucleotides matching TRBD1. With 5 bases clipped from V and 7 bases from J, the junction kept 7 bases outside the gene matches. The germline CDR1 and CDR2 sequences are SGHRS and YFSETQ. This CDR3 is 13 amino acids long. For the CDR3, the DNA is TGCGCCAGCAGTCAGGGACAGGGCCTGGAGCAGTACTTC. It yields the protein CASSQGQGLEQYF.

The V gene is TRBV7-9, the J gene TRBJ2-3, with a possible D match to TRBD2 (7 bases). Germline-derived CDR1 and CDR2 are SEHNR and FQNEAQ (reference sequence). The CDR3 loop spans 15 amino acids. Trimming shortened V by 2 bases and J by 4 bases, and 13 bases separated the two germline ends. As DNA, the CDR3 is TGTGCCAGCAGCTTAAGGGGGGGGAGGTCAGATACGCAGTATTTT. Translating it yields CASSLRGGRSDTQYF.

This sequence joins TRBV7-2 and TRBJ2-5; no definite D call. The V and J ends lost 3 bases and 5 bases respectively, with 10 bases between them. CDR3 length: 13 amino acids. CDR1 and CDR2 from the germline V gene are SGHTA and FQGNSA. DNA for the CDR3: TGTGCCAGCAGCTTCTCACAAGTGGAGACCCAGTACTTC. Translated: CASSFSQVETQYF.

The genes are TRBV29-1 and TRBJ2-1; 14 bases agree with TRBD2. The CDR3 runs to 13 residues. CDR1 is SQVTM and CDR2 is ANQGSEA in the germline V gene. After removal of 4 bases from V and 9 bases from J, the junction contained 2 bases not matched to a gene. The CDR3, as DNA: TGCAGCGTTGTAGGACTAGCGGGAGGTGAGCAGTTCTTC. This codes for CSVVGLAGGEQFF.

This clone was seen once. The chain uses TRBV7-2 and TRBJ2-3; possible D gene TRBD2, 6 bases. The germline V gene has CDR1 SGHTA and CDR2 FQGNSA. The CDR3 length is 15 residues. V was pared by 4 bases and J by 5 bases, with 16 bases between. CDR3: CASSWYGSGQDTQYF. The CDR3 DNA sequence: TGTGCCAGCAGCTGGTACGGGAGCGGGCAAGATACGCAGTATTTT.

This clone was observed a few times. This chain uses TRBV4-3 with TRBJ2-6; 7 bases fit TRBD1. V was clipped by 1 base and J by 0 bases; unmatched bases: 12. The CDR3 covers 20 residues. The germline V gene has CDR1 LGHNA and CDR2 YSLEER. For the CDR3, the DNA is TGCGCCAGCAGCCAAGTACTCTGGACAGGAACTTTCTCTGGGGCCAACGTCCTGACTTTC. Its translation: CASSQVLWTGTFSGANVLTF.

The chain joins TRBV9 to TRBJ2-2; 9 nucleotides match TRBD2. Trimming cost V 3 bases and J 6 bases; bases outside gene matches: 3. The CDR3 extends over 14 amino acids. Germline V gene data show CDR1 as SGDLS and CDR2 as YYNGEE. CDR3 amino acids: CASSDGTSPGELFF. CDR3 coding DNA: TGTGCCAGCAGCGACGGGACTAGCCCCGGGGAGCTGTTTTTT.